The clone carrying this TCR beta chain has ten or more counts. Its antigen is unidentified. This beta chain turned up in a library designed for alpha chains; as an off-target read, its abundance says little. TCRdb called the 5' RACE reads again in MiXCR, with one record for every CDR3 protein. The repertoire consists of about 6,800 distinct CDR3 sequences, with 11% to 15% occurring once and the leading ten covering approximately 8.8%. Trimming removed 2 bases from V and 0 bases from J, with 6 bases in between. The CDR3 loop spans 15 amino acids. CDR1 is SGHKS, CDR2 YYEKEE, per germline (reference sequence). The sample comes from a study of spatial heterogeneity in lung cancer. Findings and caveats of the study: Expanded intratumoral alpha and beta TCR counts tracked tumor mutation counts.

Time point described: sample taken at primary tumor resection. The origin of this receptor is a female donor with early-stage non-small cell lung cancer. This sequence joins TRBV5-5 and TRBJ2-6; possible D gene TRBD1, 5 bases. The sample here was lung tumor tissue, taken at surgery. In nucleotides, the CDR3 is TGTGCCAGCAGCTTTGACAGCTCTGGGGCCAACGTCCTGACTTTC. This codes for CASSFDSSGANVLTF.